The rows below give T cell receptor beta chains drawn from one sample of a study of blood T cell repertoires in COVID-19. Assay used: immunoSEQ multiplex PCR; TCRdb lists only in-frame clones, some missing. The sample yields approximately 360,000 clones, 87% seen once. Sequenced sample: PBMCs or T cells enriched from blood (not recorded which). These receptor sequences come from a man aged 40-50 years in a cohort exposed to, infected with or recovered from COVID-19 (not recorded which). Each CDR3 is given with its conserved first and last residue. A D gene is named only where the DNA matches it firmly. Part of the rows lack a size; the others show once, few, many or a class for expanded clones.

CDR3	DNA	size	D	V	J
CASSDSSGSTNEQFF	TGTGCCAGCAGTGACTCGAGCGGGAGCACGAATGAGCAGTTCTTC	.	TRBD2	TRBV6-4	TRBJ2-1
CASSDEGLAASYEQYF	TGCGCCAGCAGTGATGAGGGACTAGCGGCCTCCTACGAGCAGTACTTC	.	TRBD2	TRBV10-1	TRBJ2-7
CATRTGQSNSPLHF	TGTGCCACAAGAACTGGACAGTCCAATTCACCCCTCCACTTT	few	.	TRBV2	TRBJ1-6
CASSLDPSRNTGELFF	TGCGCCAGCAGCTTGGATCCTAGCAGGAACACCGGGGAGCTGTTTTTT	.	.	TRBV5-1	TRBJ2-2
CAWSLGGGGKPQHF	TGTGCCTGGAGTCTCGGAGGGGGGGGAAAGCCCCAGCATTTT	.	.	TRBV30	TRBJ1-5
CASTARGRAGEQFF	TGTGCCAGCACCGCACGAGGGAGGGCGGGTGAGCAGTTCTTC	.	TRBD2	TRBV5-4	TRBJ2-1
CASSLGGQGVEKLFF	TGTGCCAGCAGCTTAGGCGGACAGGGGGTGGAAAAACTGTTTTTT	.	TRBD1	TRBV7-9	TRBJ1-4
CASRLGSTDTQYF	TGTGCCAGCAGGCTCGGGAGCACAGATACGCAGTATTTT	.	.	TRBV6-5	TRBJ2-3
CASFQTVSRGETQYF	TGTGCCAGTTTCCAGACCGTATCTCGCGGAGAGACCCAGTACTTC	once	.	TRBV19	TRBJ2-5
CASRNDRGTTDTQYF	TGCGCCAGCCGCAACGACAGGGGGACCACAGATACGCAGTATTTT	.	TRBD1	TRBV5-1	TRBJ2-3
CASSFRQASSGNTIYF	TGTGCCAGCAGCTTCAGACAGGCGAGCTCTGGAAACACCATATATTTT	.	.	TRBV11-2	TRBJ1-3
CASSLPGQRIETQYF	TGTGCCAGCAGCTTACCTGGACAGAGGATAGAGACCCAGTACTTC	.	.	TRBV5-4	TRBJ2-5
CASSYVIGDQPQHF	TGTGCCAGCAGTTACGTAATAGGGGATCAGCCCCAGCATTTT	.	.	TRBV6-5	TRBJ1-5
CASSEQGAYGYTF	TGTGCCAGCAGTGAACAGGGGGCTTATGGCTACACCTTC	.	TRBD1	TRBV2	TRBJ1-2
CASSLFATGGLGNTIYF	TGTGCCAGCAGTTTATTTGCAACAGGGGGTTTAGGAAACACCATATATTTT	.	TRBD1	TRBV28	TRBJ1-3
CASSRTGGLSGELFF	TGTGCCAGCTCCCGGACAGGGGGCTTGTCCGGGGAGCTGTTTTTT	.	TRBD1	TRBV18	TRBJ2-2
CASSLRTGYLSGNTIYF	TGTGCCAGCAGCTTACGGACAGGGTACCTCTCTGGAAACACCATATATTTT	.	TRBD1	TRBV11-2	TRBJ1-3
CASSRAEVNTEAFF	TGTGCCAGCAGTCGGGCGGAGGTGAACACTGAAGCTTTCTTT	.	.	TRBV6-5	TRBJ1-1
CASSLGEGQGNEQFF	TGTGCCAGCAGCTTAGGGGAGGGCCAGGGCAATGAGCAGTTCTTC	.	TRBD2	TRBV11-2	TRBJ2-1
CATSRETGGGNQPQHF	TGTGCCACCAGCAGAGAGACAGGGGGGGGCAATCAGCCCCAGCATTTT	.	TRBD1	TRBV15	TRBJ1-5
CASSPGQGYFYEQYF	TGTGCCAGCAGTCCCGGACAGGGATACTTCTACGAGCAGTACTTC	.	TRBD1	TRBV28	TRBJ2-7
CASSDGGRGQPQHF	TGTGCCAGCAGTGATGGAGGGCGAGGCCAGCCCCAGCATTTT	.	.	TRBV6-1	TRBJ1-5
CAISKAGTGGPLNTEAFF	TGTGCCATCAGCAAAGCCGGGACAGGGGGTCCCTTGAACACTGAAGCTTTCTTT	once	TRBD1	TRBV15	TRBJ1-1
CASSTRGAEAFF	TGTGCCAGCAGCACCAGGGGCGCTGAAGCTTTCTTT	.	.	TRBV7-9	TRBJ1-1
CASSPTPGANTGELFF	TGCGCCAGCAGCCCGACCCCCGGGGCGAACACCGGGGAGCTGTTTTTT	.	.	TRBV5-1	TRBJ2-2
CASSLGLAVNTGELFF	TGCGCCAGCAGCTTGGGGCTAGCGGTGAACACCGGGGAGCTGTTTTTT	.	TRBD2	TRBV5-1	TRBJ2-2
CASSSRDRVWETQYF	TGTGCCAGCAGTAGCCGGGACAGGGTGTGGGAGACCCAGTACTTC	.	TRBD1	TRBV14	TRBJ2-5
CASSPSSDRVGANVLTF	TGTGCCAGCAGCCCCTCGTCCGACAGGGTCGGGGCCAACGTCCTGACTTTC	once	TRBD1	TRBV13	TRBJ2-6
CASSKDRASYEQYF	TGTGCCAGCAGTAAGGACAGGGCCTCCTACGAGCAGTACTTC	.	TRBD1	TRBV6-5	TRBJ2-7
CAWSVWGTGGYEQYF	TGTGCCTGGAGTGTATGGGGGACGGGGGGCTACGAGCAGTACTTC	.	TRBD2	TRBV30	TRBJ2-7
CASSRASGSFYNEQFF	TGCGCCAGCAGCAGAGCCAGCGGGAGTTTCTACAATGAGCAGTTCTTC	.	TRBD2	TRBV5-1	TRBJ2-1
CASSLVHSYGEQYF	TGTGCCAGCAGCTTAGTCCATTCCTACGGCGAGCAGTACTTC	.	.	TRBV7-9	TRBJ2-7
CATSGHRDSEKLFF	TGTGCCACCAGTGGTCACCGGGACAGTGAAAAACTGTTTTTT	.	TRBD1	TRBV24-1	TRBJ1-4
CASSLAQGSRYNSPLHF	TGTGCCAGCAGCTTAGCCCAGGGTTCACGCTATAATTCACCCCTCCACTTT	.	.	TRBV11-2	TRBJ1-6
CASSQEGQGVTGELFF	TGCGCCAGCAGCCAAGAGGGGCAGGGGGTCACCGGGGAGCTGTTTTTT	.	TRBD1	TRBV4-1	TRBJ2-2
CASSPEPGFGNTIYF	TGCGCCAGCAGCCCCGAACCGGGGTTCGGAAACACCATATATTTT	few	.	TRBV5-1	TRBJ1-3
CASSPSLLKLAGGYNEQFF	TGTGCCAGCAGTCCTTCCCTTTTAAAACTAGCGGGAGGGTACAATGAGCAGTTCTTC	few	TRBD2	TRBV27	TRBJ2-1
CASSIMTGGNTEAFF	TGTGCCAGTAGTATAATGACAGGGGGAAACACTGAAGCTTTCTTT	.	TRBD1	TRBV19	TRBJ1-1
CASSLEAGLYNEQFF	TGCGCCAGCAGCTTGGAAGCGGGGCTCTACAATGAGCAGTTCTTC	.	TRBD2	TRBV5-1	TRBJ2-1
CASNWGGVRTGELFF	TGTGCCAGCAATTGGGGCGGGGTTAGGACCGGGGAGCTGTTTTTT	.	.	TRBV27	TRBJ2-2
CASSSASGRVTYNEQFF	TGTGCCAGCAGCTCAGCTAGCGGGAGGGTGACCTACAATGAGCAGTTCTTC	.	TRBD2	TRBV5-8	TRBJ2-1
CASRGAGDTEAFF	TGCGCCAGCAGAGGAGCAGGGGACACTGAAGCTTTCTTT	.	.	TRBV10-2	TRBJ1-1
CASSPGQGASRQFF	TGCGCCAGCAGCCCGGGACAGGGGGCGAGCAGGCAGTTCTTC	.	TRBD1	TRBV5-1	TRBJ2-1
CASSSGQGEGDGYTF	TGTGCCAGCAGTTCGGGACAGGGGGAGGGTGATGGCTACACCTTC	.	TRBD1	TRBV28	TRBJ1-2
CASSFLAGEGGYTF	TGTGCCAGCAGCTTCTTGGCAGGGGAGGGTGGCTACACCTTC	.	.	TRBV5-6	TRBJ1-2
CASSQLRLSGANVLTF	TGTGCCAGCAGCCAATTACGACTCTCTGGGGCCAACGTCCTGACTTTC	.	.	TRBV4-2	TRBJ2-6
CASGPFGTSVADTQYF	TGCGCCAGCGGACCATTCGGGACTAGCGTTGCAGATACGCAGTATTTT	.	TRBD2	TRBV5-1	TRBJ2-3
CASRRLELYTGELFF	TGTGCCAGCAGGAGACTAGAACTGTACACCGGGGAGCTGTTTTTT	.	.	TRBV6-5	TRBJ2-2
CASSTGQLEAFF	TGTGCCAGCAGCACCGGACAGTTAGAAGCTTTCTTT	.	.	TRBV3-1/TRBV3-2	TRBJ1-1
CASSQKRVRGTDTQYF	TGTGCCAGTAGCCAAAAGAGGGTGCGGGGCACAGATACGCAGTATTTT	.	.	TRBV19	TRBJ2-3
CASSLASRGETQYF	TGTGCCAGCAGCTTAGCGTCCAGGGGGGAGACCCAGTACTTC	.	TRBD1	TRBV7-9	TRBJ2-5
CASSDSRADTQYF	TGCGCCAGCAGTGACTCGAGGGCAGATACGCAGTATTTT	.	.	TRBV5-1	TRBJ2-3
CASTSGQGDTEAFF	TGTGCCAGCACCTCCGGCCAAGGGGACACTGAAGCTTTCTTT	.	.	TRBV7-9	TRBJ1-1
CASSPRPGRDSYNEQFF	TGTGCCAGCTCACCACGGCCGGGGAGAGATTCCTACAATGAGCAGTTCTTC	.	.	TRBV18	TRBJ2-1
CAWNTGSYEQYF	TGTGCCTGGAATACCGGGTCCTACGAGCAGTACTTC	once	.	TRBV30	TRBJ2-7
CASSYWGGDQPQHF	TGTGCCAGCAGTTACTGGGGGGGGGATCAGCCCCAGCATTTT	.	.	TRBV6-5	TRBJ1-5
CASSSGGRTEAFF	TGTGCCAGCAGTTCTGGGGGGAGGACTGAAGCTTTCTTT	.	.	TRBV27	TRBJ1-1